Described below is a single T cell receptor beta chain sequence and its context. Its antigen is unidentified. This sample stems from a study of early stage breast cancer tumors. Study information: Average read coverage per sample was approximately 9.4-fold.

Study-wide results and caveats: Bulk DNA sequencing of unsorted cells missed chain pairing and markers.

Each sample had two DNA replicates, roughly 0.5 ug blood or roughly 1.6 ug tissue. Assay used: immunoSEQ multiplex PCR; TCRdb lists only in-frame clones, some missing. The data show some 72,000 clones, approximately 80% seen once. The source material was blood. The source is a person between 60 and 69 years old with breast cancer.

DNA of the CDR3: TGTGCCAGCAGCTTAGGGTTTGGCATCAACACCCCCACCGGGGAGCTGTTTTTT. It is translated as CASSLGFGINTPTGELFF. The rearrangement links TRBV11-2 to TRBJ2-2, with D uncertain. Germline CDR1 reads SGHAT; CDR2 reads FQNNGV. The CDR3 covers 18 residues. Trimming removed 1 base at V and 4 bases at J, with 19 bases between.